Shown below are 6 T cell receptor beta chains from a single sample sequenced in a study of cytomegalovirus exposure and HLA in healthy donors. Use of 60 Vbeta and 13 Jbeta primers characterized the PCR. Data came from immunoSEQ multiplex PCR; TCRdb stores just in-frame clones and leaves some out. The data show 100,000 to 150,000 clones, around 73% seen once. Sequences were obtained from PBMCs. Receptors originate from a man in his sixties in good health and CMV-seropositive.

The chain combines TRBV9 with TRBJ2-4; D unresolved. Trimming took off 3 bases at V and 1 base at J, with 5 bases between the two ends. CDR1 SGDLS and CDR2 YYNGEE come from the germline V gene. This CDR3 comprises 13 residues. The CDR3 sequence: CASSGEAKNIQYF. For the CDR3, the DNA is TGTGCCAGCAGCGGCGAGGCCAAAAACATTCAGTACTTC.

The rearrangement uses TRBV19 and TRBJ2-5; D is possibly TRBD1 (5 bases). Germline-derived CDR1 and CDR2 are LNHDA and SQIVND (reference sequence). V gave up 6 bases and J gave up 3 bases, with 11 bases separating them. The CDR3 extends over 13 amino acids. As DNA, the CDR3 is TGTGCCAGTAGGAGTTTACAGGAAGAGACCCAGTACTTC. As protein: CASRSLQEETQYF.

The chain couples TRBV7-3 to TRBJ2-1, with D maybe TRBD1 (7 bases). Trimming removed 5 bases at V and 8 bases at J, with 22 bases between. Per germline, CDR1 SGHTA and CDR2 FQGTGA. The CDR3 spans 16 residues. The CDR3 region is CASSLTRDSAIDEQFF. CDR3 sequence (DNA): TGTGCCAGCAGCCTTACGCGGGACAGTGCGATCGATGAGCAGTTCTTC.

This clone has a single count. As DNA, the CDR3 is TGTGCCAGCTCACCCACCCTACAAGAGACCCAGTACTTC. The encoded protein is CASSPTLQETQYF. This chain uses TRBV18 with TRBJ2-5; D is unclear. V was trimmed by 3 bases and J by 2 bases, leaving 7 bases between them. CDR1 and CDR2 (germline): KGHSH, LQKENI. The CDR3 is 13 amino acids.

The chain couples TRBV5-1 to TRBJ2-7; 9 nucleotides match TRBD1. CDR3 length equals 14 residues. With 4 bases clipped from V and 6 bases from J, the junction kept 8 bases outside the gene matches. CDR1 is SGHRS, CDR2 YFSETQ, per germline. The CDR3 region is CASSADRGVGEQYF. The CDR3 nucleotides read TGCGCCAGCAGCGCCGACAGGGGGGTAGGCGAGCAGTACTTC.

V gene TRBV6-1 combines with J gene TRBJ1-6; D call uncertain. Looked up from germline, CDR1 is MNHNS and CDR2 is SASEGT. V was pared by 3 bases and J by 7 bases, with 16 bases between. The CDR3 length is 16 residues. The CDR3 DNA reads as TGTGCCAGCAGTGACCATCTCGGGGTCCCAAATTCACCCCTCCACTTT. Translated, it gives CASSDHLGVPNSPLHF.